This T cell receptor (beta chain) was recovered during a study of T cells in Graves' hyperthyroidism and ophthalmopathy. What was amplified from RNA transcripts were TCR beta CDR3 regions. The HTBI set primed first-round TCR CDR3 RT-PCR. Each CDR3 protein gets one entry after TCRdb re-called the multiplex PCR reads with MiXCR. The data contain more than 450,000 distinct CDR3 sequences, 20% of them singletons. Germline assignment: CDR1 SGHRS and CDR2 YFSETQ. The V and J ends lost 5 bases and 5 bases, in that order; junction bases with no gene match: 4. The CDR3 sequence is 13 residues long. The V gene is TRBV5-1, the J gene TRBJ2-7; 10 bases are a match to TRBD1. This sequence originates from a man in his forties with Graves' ophthalmopathy. Specimen: blood. CDR3 nucleotides: TGCGCCAGCAGGGCCGGGACAGGGGACGAGCAGTACTTC. This gives the protein CASRAGTGDEQYF.